These 4 T cell receptor beta chains were all obtained from the same sample, sequenced in a study of T cells in Graves' hyperthyroidism and ophthalmopathy. RNA transcripts were the template for amplifying TCR beta CDR3 regions. RT-PCR in the first round (using the HTBI primer set) targeted the TCR CDR3. MiXCR was run by TCRdb on the multiplex PCR reads, yielding one entry per CDR3 protein. The sample comprises around 800,000 distinct CDR3 sequences, 35% to 45% of which are singletons, and more than 7% rests with the top ten. The sample was blood. The receptors shown here come from a man aged 18 to 30 with Graves' hyperthyroidism.

This clonotype was counted between two and nine times. This sequence joins TRBV6-4 and TRBJ2-7; 8 positions match TRBD1. V was clipped by 4 bases and J by 5 bases; unmatched bases: 4. This CDR3 has 13 amino acids. Germline V gene sequence: CDR1 MRHNA, CDR2 SNTAGT. The CDR3 is CASSVTTGDEQYF. In nucleotides, the CDR3 is TGTGCCAGCAGTGTCACGACAGGGGACGAGCAGTACTTC.

In its sample, this clonotype was seen many times. V is TRBV7-2 and J is TRBJ1-3; D unclear. Germline V gene sequence: CDR1 SGHTA, CDR2 FQGNSA. The CDR3 length is 17 residues. Trimming took 0 bases from V and 7 from J, leaving 19 bases between them. The CDR3 nucleotides read TGTGCCAGCAGCTTAGCCTCTGGGCCCACCGGCGGGAACACCATATATTTT. Its protein product is CASSLASGPTGGNTIYF.

This chain links TRBV13 with TRBJ2-5, with D unresolved. Germline V gene sequence: CDR1 PRHDT, CDR2 FYEKMQ (reference sequence). The CDR3 is 13 amino acids. V was clipped by 8 bases and J by 2 bases, with 12 bases between them. CDR3 DNA sequence: TGTGCCAGCGAACTTAGGCCTCAAGAGACCCAGTACTTC. Protein: CASELRPQETQYF.

This clonotype was seen repeatedly, ten times or more. This chain links TRBV15 with TRBJ1-6; D not certain. Per the germline V gene, CDR1 is LNHNV and CDR2 is YYDKDF (reference sequence). CDR3 length: 13 amino acids. The V gene lost 6 bases and the J gene lost 8 bases, with 11 bases spanning the gap. The CDR3 DNA sequence: TGTGCCACCAGTTGGCAGTCAGATTCACCCCTCCACTTT. Translation: CATSWQSDSPLHF.